These 19 T cell receptor beta chains came from one sample sequenced in a study of T-cell reconstitution after alpha-beta-depleted transplantation in children. Unique molecular identifiers were incorporated when the TCRbeta library was constructed. TCRdb fed the PCR reads into MiXCR, producing one record per CDR3 protein. The data show around 420,000 distinct CDR3 sequences, roughly 17% seen once. The sample was PBMCs, mostly from graft donor cells, taken 360 days after TCRalphabeta/CD19-depleted stem cell transplant. These receptors came from a boy younger than two who had a stem cell transplant for Wiskott-Aldrich syndrome, so the T cells may come from the graft donor.

This clonotype showed up just a few times. V is TRBV4-3 and J is TRBJ2-1; 8 bases are a match to TRBD1. V dropped 4 bases and J dropped 8; count of bases not matched to a gene: 10. The CDR3 loop spans 15 amino acids. Germline V gene lookup returns CDR1 LGHNA and CDR2 YSLEER. The CDR3 DNA follows: TGCGCCAGCAGCCCTTCAACCAGGGGGCGGGATGAGCAGTTCTTC. As protein: CASSPSTRGRDEQFF.

This clonotype appeared a few times. The chain couples TRBV20-1 to TRBJ2-2; D perhaps matches TRBD1 (5 bases). The CDR3 sequence is 14 residues long. Trimming stripped 6 bases from V and 2 bases from J, with 13 bases between. CDR1 is DFQATT, CDR2 SNEGSKA, per germline (reference sequence). The DNA for the CDR3 is TGCAGTGCCCTCCTGGACACCAACACCGGGGAGCTGTTTTTT. This codes for CSALLDTNTGELFF.

This clonotype was detected a few times. The V and J genes are TRBV7-8 and TRBJ2-5; perhaps D is TRBD1 or TRBD2 (6 bases each). The germline V and J ends were trimmed by 4 bases and 3 bases, with 15 bases remaining between them. The CDR3 covers 15 residues. Germline V gives CDR1 SGHVS, CDR2 FQNEAQ. The CDR3 here is CASSSAGGLEETQYF. As DNA, the CDR3 is TGTGCCAGCAGCTCTGCTGGGGGGCTCGAAGAGACCCAGTACTTC. The full variable domain, completed using reference TRBV7-8 and TRBJ2-5, is GAGVSQSPRYKVAKRGQDVALRCDPISGHVSLFWYQQALGQGPEFLTYFQNEAQLDKSGLPSDRFFAERPEGSVSTLKIQRTQQEDSAVYLCASSSAGGLEETQYFGPGTRLLVL.

In regard to this clonotype: The junction differs from germline at one of its ends, possibly a read error. This chain links TRBV20-1 with TRBJ2-2; 7 nucleotides line up with TRBD2. The germline gives CDR1 DFQATT, CDR2 SNEGSKA (reference sequence). The CDR3 runs to 17 residues. DNA of the CDR3: TGCTGTGCTAGAGACCCTAGCGGAGAGACGAACACCGGGGAGCTGTTTTTT. Its protein is CCARDPSGETNTGELFF.

This clonotype was seen a handful of times. V usage is TRBV11-2 and J usage is TRBJ2-3; D is uncertain. With 2 bases removed from V and 4 bases from J, the gap between germline ends came to 7 bases. The CDR3 runs to 13 residues. In germline, CDR1 is SGHAT, CDR2 FQNNGV. CDR3 sequence reads: CASSLYSADTQYF. The DNA of the CDR3 is TGTGCCAGCAGCTTATATTCGGCAGATACGCAGTATTTT.

This rearrangement joins TRBV18 to TRBJ1-1, with D possibly being TRBD1 (5 bases). The CDR3 runs to 14 residues. Germline assignment: CDR1 KGHSH and CDR2 LQKENI. The ends were cut back, 3 bases at V and 1 base at J, with 9 bases in the middle. The CDR3 here is CASSPRDRNTEAFF. CDR3 in DNA: TGTGCCAGCTCACCCAGGGACCGGAACACTGAAGCTTTCTTT.

Only a few counts were recorded for this clonotype. The V call is TRBV29-1, the J call TRBJ2-1; TRBD1 matches at 12 bases. The CDR3 covers 14 residues. The ends lost 5 bases at V and 2 bases at J; junction bases unmatched: 1. The V gene's germline CDR1 is SQVTM and CDR2 ANQGSEA. This chain's CDR3 is CSVRDRGPYNEQFF. CDR3 nucleotide sequence: TGCAGCGTTCGGGACAGGGGGCCCTACAATGAGCAGTTCTTC.

This chain joins TRBV5-1 and TRBJ2-1; TRBD2 matches 9 bases. Germline lookup yields CDR1 SGHRS and CDR2 YFSETQ. The CDR3 is 14 amino acids. With 5 bases clipped from V and 8 bases from J, the junction kept 8 bases outside the gene matches. The CDR3: CASRNASGTYEQFF. CDR3 in DNA: TGCGCCAGCAGGAACGCTAGCGGGACCTATGAGCAGTTCTTC.

The gene calls are TRBV20-1 and TRBJ2-7; D is possibly TRBD1 or TRBD2 (5 bases each). This CDR3 region has 14 residues. The germline V gene encodes CDR1 DFQATT and CDR2 SNEGSKA (reference sequence). Deletions cut 3 bases from V and 5 bases from J, with 17 bases between. In DNA form, the CDR3 reads TGCAGTGCTAGCCGGGGCCCCGTCGTCCACGAGCAGTACTTC. This gives the protein CSASRGPVVHEQYF.

V usage is TRBV20-1 and J usage is TRBJ1-3; D gene unclear. Germline CDR1 reads DFQATT; CDR2 reads SNEGSKA (reference sequence). V was clipped by 0 bases and J by 4 bases, with 10 bases between them. The CDR3 extends over 14 amino acids. Written as DNA, the CDR3 is TGCAGTGCTAGAGATCGACTAGGGGGAAACACCATATATTTT. Translating gives CSARDRLGGNTIYF.

This rearrangement joins TRBV28 to TRBJ2-2, with D perhaps TRBD1 or TRBD2 (7 bases each). Between the trimmed V and J ends, which lost 7 bases and 5 bases, there was a span of 23 bases. There are 17 residues in the CDR3. Germline loops: CDR1 MDHEN, CDR2 SYDVKM. The CDR3 here is CASTPGGGRRLTGELFF. In DNA form, the CDR3 reads TGTGCCAGCACCCCAGGGGGGGGGCGACGGTTGACCGGGGAGCTGTTTTTT. The full variable domain, completed using reference TRBV28 and TRBJ2-2, is DVKVTQSSRYLVKRTGEKVFLECVQDMDHENMFWYRQDPGLGLRLIYFSYDVKMKEKGDIPEGYSVSREKKERFSLILESASTNQTSMYLCASTPGGGRRLTGELFFGEGSRLTVL.

This clonotype has just a few counts. V usage is TRBV12-3 or TRBV12-4 and J usage is TRBJ2-7; D call uncertain. The CDR3 has 15 residues. V gave up 3 bases and J gave up 0 bases, with 12 bases separating them. The CDR3 region has the DNA TGTGCCAGCAGTTTTGGCAGGCCGGGCTCCTACGAGCAGTACTTC. This encodes CASSFGRPGSYEQYF.

The chain recombines TRBV12-3 or TRBV12-4 with TRBJ1-1, with D tentatively TRBD1 (6 bases). Trimming removed 3 bases from V and 2 bases from J, with 13 bases in between. The CDR3 is 15 amino acids. The CDR3, as DNA: TGTGCCAGCAGTTTGCGTAGGGGGGGAAACACTGAAGCTTTCTTT. Translating it yields CASSLRRGGNTEAFF.

The chain carries TRBV7-9 and TRBJ2-7; D gene unclear. Germline V gives CDR1 SEHNR, CDR2 FQNEAQ (reference sequence). V was trimmed by 3 bases and J by 6 bases, leaving 12 bases between them. CDR3 length equals 13 residues. The CDR3 DNA is TGTGCCAGCAGCTTGAATGGGCTGGGCGAGCAGTACTTC. Protein: CASSLNGLGEQYF.

This clonotype was counted many times. This chain links TRBV4-1 with TRBJ2-5; D remains ambiguous. CDR1 and CDR2 from the germline V gene are MGHRA and YSYEKL. CDR3 size: 13 residues. The V end lost 4 bases, the J end lost 4 bases, and 10 bases lay between the germline ends. CDR3 protein: CASSPILRETQYF. The DNA for the CDR3 is TGCGCCAGCAGCCCAATCTTACGAGAGACCCAGTACTTC.

The chain carries TRBV28 and TRBJ2-7, with TRBD1 matching over 10 bases. The germline V gene encodes CDR1 MDHEN and CDR2 SYDVKM. The trim removed 7 bases at V and 2 bases at J, leaving 8 bases unmatched. The CDR3 runs 15 residues. The CDR3 DNA is TGTGCCAGCAAGGACAGGGGGTATGTCCCCTACGAGCAGTACTTC. Protein: CASKDRGYVPYEQYF.

This clonotype was seen at least ten times. The gene calls are TRBV7-2 and TRBJ2-7, with 10 bases identical to TRBD2. Per the germline V gene, CDR1 is SGHTA and CDR2 is FQGNSA. V was pared by 3 bases and J by 5 bases, with 7 bases of the junction left unmatched. There are 15 residues in the CDR3. DNA of the CDR3: TGTGCCAGCAGCTTGGAGCGGGGGGGCTTCAACGAGCAGTACTTC. Translation gives CASSLERGGFNEQYF.

This clonotype has more than one count but fewer than ten. The V and J genes are TRBV5-1 and TRBJ2-1; 10 bases line up with TRBD1. The germline V gene encodes CDR1 SGHRS and CDR2 YFSETQ. V dropped 2 bases and J dropped 12; count of bases not matched to a gene: 8. CDR3 length equals 14 residues. The CDR3 spells CASSFSGQGGTQFF. CDR3 coding DNA: TGCGCCAGCAGCTTTTCCGGACAGGGGGGTACGCAGTTCTTC.

This clonotype was picked up a small number of times. The rearrangement joins TRBV2 to TRBJ2-1; 13 nucleotides agree with TRBD2. From germline, CDR1 is SNHLY and CDR2 FYNNEI. The CDR3 runs to 17 residues. Losses at the gene ends were 0 bases for V and 15 bases for J; bases not matched to a gene: 14. The CDR3 DNA is TGTGCCAGCAGTGAAGCGCTTCGAAGTACTAGCGGGGGGGCACTGTTCTTC. As protein: CASSEALRSTSGGALFF.